This TCR beta chain was documented in a study of T-cell reconstitution after alpha-beta-depleted transplantation in children. CDR3 length: 15 residues. V was cut by 5 bases and J by 2 bases, with 15 bases left in between. The germline V gene encodes CDR1 SGHRS and CDR2 YFSETQ. Unique molecular identifiers featured in how the TCRbeta library was prepared. Each CDR3 protein is one row after TCRdb ran MiXCR on the PCR reads. Among 250,000 to 300,000 distinct CDR3 sequences listed, about a tenth were seen once. The chain links TRBV5-1 to TRBJ2-3, with D hard to call. The clonotype originates from a human donor who donated a stem cell graft to a child with SCID. The source material was PBMCs from the stem cell graft donor, sampled from the stem cell graft. CDR3 DNA: TGCGCCAGCAGAATGGAGAGGCAGCCCACAGATACGCAGTATTTT. The encoded protein is CASRMERQPTDTQYF. Drawing the rest from reference TRBV5-1 and TRBJ2-3, the complete variable domain is KAGVTQTPRYLIKTRGQQVTLSCSPISGHRSVSWYQQTPGQGLQFLFEYFSETQRNKGNFPGRFSGRQFSNSRSEMNVSTLELGDSALYLCASRMERQPTDTQYFGPGTRLTVL.